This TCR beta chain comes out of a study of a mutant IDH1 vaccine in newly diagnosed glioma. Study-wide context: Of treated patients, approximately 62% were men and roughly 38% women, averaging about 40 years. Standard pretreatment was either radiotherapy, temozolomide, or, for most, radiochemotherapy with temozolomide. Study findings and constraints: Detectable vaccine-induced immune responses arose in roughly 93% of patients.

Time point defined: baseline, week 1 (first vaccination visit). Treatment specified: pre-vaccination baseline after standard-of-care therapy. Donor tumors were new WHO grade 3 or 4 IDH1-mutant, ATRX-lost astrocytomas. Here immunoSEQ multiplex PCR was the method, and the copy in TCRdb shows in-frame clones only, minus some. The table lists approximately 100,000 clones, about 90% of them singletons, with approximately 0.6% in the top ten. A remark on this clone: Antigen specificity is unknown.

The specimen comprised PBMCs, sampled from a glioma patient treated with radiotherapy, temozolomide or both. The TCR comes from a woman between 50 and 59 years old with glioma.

CDR3 region: CASSRTGQGYTF. As DNA, the CDR3 is TGTGCCAGCAGTAGGACAGGGCAAGGCTACACCTTC. The rearrangement joins TRBV28 to TRBJ1-2, with 8 bases lining up with TRBD1. The CDR3 spans 12 residues. The junction had 4 bases not matched to a gene; V was cut back by 5 bases and J by 8 bases. CDR1 is MDHEN, CDR2 SYDVKM, per germline.